These 19 T cell receptor beta chains were sequenced from one sample in a study of blood T cells in healthy people across ages. A second PCR of about 7 to 12 cycles used a sample-barcoded 5' primer and a J-beta primer mix. MiXCR was run by TCRdb on the 5' RACE reads, yielding one entry per CDR3 protein. The profile shows approximately 1,000,000 distinct CDR3 sequences, more than 35% of them singletons. Sequencing was carried out using blood. All receptors come from a woman in her sixties in good health.

The chain is built from TRBV27 and TRBJ2-5, with 10 nucleotides matching TRBD2. With V trimmed by 0 bases and J by 11 bases, 9 bases remained unmatched. This CDR3 spans 15 amino acids. Germline V gene lookup returns CDR1 MNHEY and CDR2 SMNVEV (reference sequence). The CDR3 nucleotides read TGTGCCAGCAGTTTATCGGGACTAGCGCACAATGAGCAGTACTTC. This codes for CASSLSGLAHNEQYF.

This chain uses TRBV2 with TRBJ2-3; TRBD1 might be the D (5 bases). Trimming pared 0 bases from V and 0 bases from J, leaving 10 bases between. CDR3 length equals 16 residues. CDR1 and CDR2 from the germline V gene are SNHLY and FYNNEI. This CDR3 is CASSEASGPSTDTQYF. As DNA, the CDR3 is TGTGCCAGCAGTGAAGCGTCAGGGCCTAGCACAGATACGCAGTATTTT.

The chain links TRBV10-3 to TRBJ2-1, with 12 bases fitting TRBD2. The germline gives CDR1 ENHRY, CDR2 SYGVKD. After removal of 6 bases from V and 7 bases from J, the junction contained 4 bases not matched to a gene. The CDR3 contains 14 residues. The chain's CDR3 is CAISPGTSGNEQFF. For the CDR3, the DNA is TGTGCCATCAGCCCCGGGACTAGCGGGAATGAGCAGTTCTTC.

This chain uses TRBV10-3 with TRBJ2-7; the match to TRBD2 covers 9 bases. The CDR3 totals 15 residues. CDR1 is ENHRY and CDR2 is SYGVKD in the germline V gene. Germline trimming cut 0 bases from V and 2 bases from J; bases unmatched to any gene: 2. The CDR3 region is CAISESLAGTYEQYF. For the CDR3, the DNA is TGTGCCATCAGTGAGTCTCTAGCGGGAACCTACGAGCAGTACTTC.

This clonotype was counted only a few times. The DNA for the CDR3 is TGCAGTGCTATATCCGGGGGGACTGAAGCTTTCTTT. Amino acids: CSAISGGTEAFF. The genes are TRBV20-1 and TRBJ1-1; tentative D call: TRBD1 (5 bases). The CDR3 runs 12 residues. The germline gives CDR1 DFQATT, CDR2 SNEGSKA (reference sequence). Trimming shortened V by 4 bases and J by 5 bases, and 11 bases separated the two germline ends.

The gene calls are TRBV11-2 and TRBJ2-3; D is uncertain. The CDR3 covers 13 residues. Germline V gene sequence: CDR1 SGHAT, CDR2 FQNNGV. The V end lost 4 bases, the J end lost 0 bases, and 5 bases lay between the germline ends. DNA of the CDR3: TGTGCCAGCAGCTATCCTAGCACAGATACGCAGTATTTT. Its protein product is CASSYPSTDTQYF.

The chain couples TRBV11-1 to TRBJ2-3, with a weak D call TRBD2 (6 bases). This CDR3 contains 17 residues. The V gene's germline CDR1 is SGHAT and CDR2 FQDESV (reference sequence). Trimming took off 0 bases at V and 0 bases at J, with 13 bases between the two ends. The CDR3 sequence is CASSLAGGLQSTDTQYF. In DNA form, the CDR3 reads TGTGCCAGCAGCTTAGCGGGAGGCCTGCAGAGCACAGATACGCAGTATTTT.

This chain uses TRBV10-3 with TRBJ2-5; 8 bases agree with TRBD1. Per the germline V gene, CDR1 is ENHRY and CDR2 is SYGVKD. CDR3 length equals 14 residues. J gave up 5 bases and V 3 bases, and 5 bases lay outside the gene matches. The CDR3 DNA reads TGTGCCATCAGTGACGCAGGGGGCAGGGAGACCCAGTACTTC. Its protein product is CAISDAGGRETQYF.

This clonotype appeared many times. The CDR3 DNA reads as TGTGCCAGCAGCCTCCCGGGATACGAGCAGTACTTC. The encoded protein is CASSLPGYEQYF. This chain joins TRBV28 and TRBJ2-7; D perhaps matches TRBD2 (5 bases). V lost 6 bases to trimming and J lost 4 bases, with 10 bases between them. The germline CDR1 and CDR2 sequences are MDHEN and SYDVKM. The CDR3 runs 12 residues. Full variable domain (outside the CDR3, taken from reference TRBV28 and TRBJ2-7): DVKVTQSSRYLVKRTGEKVFLECVQDMDHENMFWYRQDPGLGLRLIYFSYDVKMKEKGDIPEGYSVSREKKERFSLILESASTNQTSMYLCASSLPGYEQYFGPGTRLTVT.

This chain connects TRBV15 to TRBJ2-1, with 7 bases aligning to TRBD2. V dropped 2 bases and J dropped 6; count of bases not matched to a gene: 10. CDR3 length equals 16 residues. Germline V gives CDR1 LNHNV, CDR2 YYDKDF (reference sequence). CDR3 residues: CATSRSRLAASNEQFF. DNA for the CDR3: TGTGCCACCAGCAGATCGAGGCTAGCGGCCTCCAATGAGCAGTTCTTC.

The sample holds a few counts of this clonotype. The chain links TRBV6-6 to TRBJ1-1, with D uncertain. The CDR3 is 12 amino acids. V lost 3 bases and J 7 bases, leaving 9 bases between the germline ends. The V gene's germline CDR1 is MNHNY and CDR2 SVGAGI (reference sequence). The CDR3 region has the DNA TGTGCCAGCAGTTATGGCGGACGTGAAGCTTTCTTT. Encoded protein: CASSYGGREAFF.

The V and J genes are TRBV10-2 and TRBJ1-1; D not certain. Germline V CDR1 and CDR2: WSHSY, SAAADI. The CDR3 consists of 11 residues. The germline V and J ends were trimmed by 6 bases and 7 bases, with 9 bases remaining between them. CDR3 amino acids: CASRREVEAFF. As DNA, the CDR3 is TGCGCCAGCAGGAGGGAAGTTGAAGCTTTCTTT.

The sample holds one count of this clonotype. This chain joins TRBV5-1 and TRBJ2-5, with a possible D match to TRBD2 (5 bases). The CDR3 is made up of 18 amino acids. V shed 0 bases and J shed 1 base, with 19 bases lying between them. The V gene's germline CDR1 is SGHRS and CDR2 YFSETQ. The CDR3 nucleotides read TGCGCCAGCAGCTTGGACCCAACCCCACATCGGGGCCAAGAGACCCAGTACTTC. Residues: CASSLDPTPHRGQETQYF.

The genes are TRBV15 and TRBJ1-1; no reliable D call. Between the trimmed V and J ends, which lost 1 base and 1 base, there was a span of 7 bases. Germline V gene data show CDR1 as LNHNV and CDR2 as YYDKDF (reference sequence). The CDR3 covers 14 residues. The CDR3: CATSRAGRNTEAFF. The CDR3 DNA is TGTGCCACCAGCAGAGCCGGACGGAACACTGAAGCTTTCTTT.

There are a few counts of this clonotype. The chain couples TRBV5-1 to TRBJ2-5; TRBD2 aligns across 10 bases. This CDR3 comprises 15 residues. Germline CDR1 SGHRS, CDR2 YFSETQ. V lost 0 bases, J lost 10 bases, and 9 bases stayed unmatched. The CDR3 here is CASSLALAGDIGQYF. CDR3 DNA sequence: TGCGCCAGCAGCTTGGCTCTAGCGGGGGACATCGGCCAGTACTTC.

In its sample, this clonotype was seen a few times. The chain is built from TRBV11-2 and TRBJ2-1; 12 positions agree with TRBD2. The V segment lost 1 base and the J segment 5 bases; nucleotides outside the gene matches: 3. This CDR3 region has 16 residues. CDR1 SGHAT and CDR2 FQNNGV come from the germline V gene. CDR3 coding DNA: TGTGCCAGCAGCTTAGGGGCTAGCGGGAGGGACAATGAGCAGTTCTTC. Amino acids: CASSLGASGRDNEQFF.

Many counts were recorded for this clonotype. The DNA for the CDR3 is TGCAGTGCTAGAGGTGGGGGGGCGCAAGAGACCCAGTACTTC. This gives the protein CSARGGGAQETQYF. V usage is TRBV20-1 and J usage is TRBJ2-5; maybe TRBD2 (7 bases). Germline V CDR1 and CDR2: DFQATT, SNEGSKA (reference sequence). Trimming pared 1 base from V and 2 bases from J, leaving 11 bases between. This CDR3 is built from 14 residues.

The chain links TRBV20-1 to TRBJ1-6, with TRBD1 matching over 9 bases. This CDR3 contains 16 residues. V lost 2 bases and J lost 5; bases outside the gene matches: 7. Germline values: CDR1 DFQATT, CDR2 SNEGSKA (reference sequence). CDR3 in amino acids: CSARTRGQGNNSPLHF. The CDR3 DNA follows: TGCAGTGCTAGAACTAGGGGACAGGGAAATAATTCACCCCTCCACTTT.

The sample holds a few counts of this clonotype. This chain uses TRBV7-2 with TRBJ2-3; TRBD2 might be the D (5 bases). The CDR3 loop spans 15 amino acids. Trimming pared 3 bases from V and 0 bases from J, leaving 10 bases between. Germline CDR1 is SGHTA and CDR2 is FQGNSA. CDR3 sequence reads: CASSFYRTSTDTQYF. The CDR3 DNA reads TGTGCCAGCAGCTTTTATCGGACTAGCACAGATACGCAGTATTTT.